This T cell receptor beta chain comes out of a study of naive and memory T cell subsets. Amplification of ligated cDNA took four PCR rounds with SP2 and nested alpha and beta constant primers. TCRdb recomputed calls from the 5' RACE reads with MiXCR, one row per CDR3 protein. The top ten hold roughly 19% of the sample, which has about 60,000 distinct CDR3 sequences, approximately 8.5% seen once. Looked up from germline, CDR1 is DFQATT and CDR2 is SNEGSKA (reference sequence). CDR3 length equals 14 residues. V was shortened by 0 bases and J by 1 base, with 8 bases between the two germline ends. The table lists this clonotype with a few counts. An oligonucleotide containing a UMI was ligated to the 3' end of TCR cDNA. Whole blood, roughly 2.5 ml, came from adult healthy volunteers. Unsorted total RNA, roughly 1 to 1000 ng, was DNase treated before reverse transcription.

This TCR derives from a female donor in good health. J is TRBJ2-3 and V is TRBV20-1; no firm D call. The CDR3 nucleotides read TGCAGTGCTAGAGACTCCCACGGCACAGATACGCAGTATTTT. Amino acids: CSARDSHGTDTQYF.